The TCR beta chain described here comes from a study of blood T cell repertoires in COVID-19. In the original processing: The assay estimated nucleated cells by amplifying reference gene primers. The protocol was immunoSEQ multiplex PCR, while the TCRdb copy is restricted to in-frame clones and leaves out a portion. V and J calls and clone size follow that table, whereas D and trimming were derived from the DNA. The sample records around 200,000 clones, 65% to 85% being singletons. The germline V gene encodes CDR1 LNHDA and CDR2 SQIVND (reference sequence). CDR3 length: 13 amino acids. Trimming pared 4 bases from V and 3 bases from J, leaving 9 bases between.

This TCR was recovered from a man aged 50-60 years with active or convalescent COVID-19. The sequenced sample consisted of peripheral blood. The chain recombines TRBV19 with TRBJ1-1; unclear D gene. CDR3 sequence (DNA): TGTGCCAGTAGTACTCGGGAGGACACTGAAGCTTTCTTT. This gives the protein CASSTREDTEAFF.